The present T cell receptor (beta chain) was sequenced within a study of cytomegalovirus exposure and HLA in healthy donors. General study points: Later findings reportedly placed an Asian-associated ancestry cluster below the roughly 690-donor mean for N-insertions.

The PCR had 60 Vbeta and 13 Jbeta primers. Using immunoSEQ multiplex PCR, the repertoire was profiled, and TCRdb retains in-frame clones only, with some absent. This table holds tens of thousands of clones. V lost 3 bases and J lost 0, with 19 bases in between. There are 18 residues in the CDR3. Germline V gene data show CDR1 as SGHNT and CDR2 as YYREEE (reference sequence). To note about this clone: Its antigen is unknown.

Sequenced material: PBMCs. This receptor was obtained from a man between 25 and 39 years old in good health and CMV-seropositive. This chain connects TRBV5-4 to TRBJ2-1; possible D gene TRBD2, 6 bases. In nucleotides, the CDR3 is TGTGCCAGCAGCTGGCGGGGTGTAGGGTATGCCTCCTACAATGAGCAGTTCTTC. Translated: CASSWRGVGYASYNEQFF.